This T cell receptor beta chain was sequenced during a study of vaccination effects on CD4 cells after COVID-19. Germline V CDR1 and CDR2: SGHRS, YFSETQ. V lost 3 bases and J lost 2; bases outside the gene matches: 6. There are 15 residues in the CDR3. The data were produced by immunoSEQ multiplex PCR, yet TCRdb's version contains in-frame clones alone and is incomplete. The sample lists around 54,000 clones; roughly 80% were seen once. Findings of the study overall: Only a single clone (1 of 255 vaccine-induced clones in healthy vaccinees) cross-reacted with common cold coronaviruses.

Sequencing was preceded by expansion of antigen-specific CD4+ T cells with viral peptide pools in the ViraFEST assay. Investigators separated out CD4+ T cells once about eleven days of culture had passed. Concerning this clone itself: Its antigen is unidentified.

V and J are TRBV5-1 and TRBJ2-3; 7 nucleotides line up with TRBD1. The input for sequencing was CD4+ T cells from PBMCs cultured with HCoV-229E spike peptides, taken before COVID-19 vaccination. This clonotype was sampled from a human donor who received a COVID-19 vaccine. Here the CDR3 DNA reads TGCGCCAGCAGCTCGGACAGGCGCTACACAGATACGCAGTATTTT. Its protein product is CASSSDRRYTDTQYF.